The present TCR beta chain was sequenced within a study of T cells after yellow fever vaccination. Study-wide results and limits: Bulk-population clonotypes that are abundant could appear as contaminants in FACS-sorted repertoires. Overlap between CD4 and CD8 compartments was detected for a small share of clonotypes.

The V gene end was trimmed by 5 bases and the J gene end by 4 bases; junction bases not matched to a gene: 10. CDR3 size: 16 residues. The germline gives CDR1 SGHAT, CDR2 FQNNGV. TCRdb reanalysed the 5' RACE reads using MiXCR and keeps one entry per CDR3 protein. Here the sample spans roughly 94,000 distinct CDR3 sequences, 8% to 10% being singletons. The chain combines TRBV11-2 with TRBJ2-2, with 7 bases lining up with TRBD1. This TCR came from a man aged 18-30 years who received the YFV17D yellow fever vaccine. Sequencing used CD8+ T cells not binding an NS4B(214-222) dextramer, sorted from PBMCs, obtained less than 16 days after the first yellow fever vaccination. CDR3 DNA: TGTGCCAGCAGCAAACTAACAGGGGCGAGCACCGGGGAGCTGTTTTTT. It yields the protein CASSKLTGASTGELFF. Full variable domain (remainder filled in from reference TRBV11-2 and TRBJ2-2): EAGVAQSPRYKIIEKRQSVAFWCNPISGHATLYWYQQILGQGPKLLIQFQNNGVVDDSQLPKDRFSAERLKGVDSTLKIQPAKLEDSAVYLCASSKLTGASTGELFFGEGSRLTVL.